The rows below give T cell receptor beta chains drawn from one sample of a study of monozygotic twins with inflammatory bowel disease. For each CDR3 protein, TCRdb gives one entry from its re-call of the 5' RACE reads, without DNA. The table lists 210,000 or so distinct CDR3 sequences. Sequenced: blood. Source of these receptors: a human donor with ulcerative colitis or Crohn's disease, or a healthy co-twin of an affected twin (not recorded which). Each CDR3 is given with its conserved first and last residue. The order of the fields is V gene, J gene, CDR3 protein.

V: TRBV7-9
J: TRBJ2-1
CDR3: CASSPARGSLDEQFF

V: TRBV7-9
J: TRBJ1-1
CDR3: CATTGGLNTEAFF

V: TRBV7-2
J: TRBJ2-7
CDR3: CASSLQRGNEQYF

V: TRBV7-9
J: TRBJ1-2
CDR3: CASSLDGYGYTF

V: TRBV7-2
J: TRBJ2-1
CDR3: CASSPRAPFNEQFF

V: TRBV4-2
J: TRBJ2-1
CDR3: CASSQDTESPNEQFF

V: TRBV6-6
J: TRBJ1-5
CDR3: CASSQTQGSQPQHF

V: TRBV7-9
J: TRBJ1-1
CDR3: CASSSTGGEAFF

V: TRBV19
J: TRBJ1-1
CDR3: CASSIGGGETEAFF

V: TRBV29-1
J: TRBJ2-2
CDR3: CSVEAGAAGELFF

V: TRBV3-1
J: TRBJ2-7
CDR3: CASSPTGFEQYF

V: TRBV6-1
J: TRBJ2-1
CDR3: CASSIGLDTGEQFF

V: TRBV5-1
J: TRBJ1-4
CDR3: CASSLGAVATNEKLFF

V: TRBV7-3
J: TRBJ2-1
CDR3: CASSLGRENEQFF

V: TRBV5-1
J: TRBJ1-1
CDR3: CASSISQGAGSTEAFF

V: TRBV29-1
J: TRBJ2-7
CDR3: CSVVGTRNNEQYF

V: TRBV24-1
J: TRBJ1-5
CDR3: CATQDSPNQPQHF

V: TRBV7-3
J: TRBJ1-1
CDR3: CASSLDLGTEAFF

V: TRBV7-2
J: TRBJ1-3
CDR3: CASSLKRGLRTNTIYF

V: TRBV3-1
J: TRBJ1-1
CDR3: CASSQGVRGGLEAFF

V: TRBV7-9
J: TRBJ2-4
CDR3: CASSPSGSPQNIQYF

V: TRBV6-1
J: TRBJ1-1
CDR3: CASRTGTGRGTEAFF

V: TRBV5-1
J: TRBJ2-5
CDR3: CASSLTGGGETQYF

V: TRBV2
J: TRBJ1-5
CDR3: CASSYGTPNDQPQHF

V: TRBV4-3
J: TRBJ2-2
CDR3: CASSQGLGAGEGTGELFF

V: TRBV7-9
J: TRBJ1-1
CDR3: CASSLVPTGTGNTEAFF

V: TRBV5-1
J: TRBJ1-6
CDR3: CASSLAMVRNSPLHF

V: TRBV19
J: TRBJ1-3
CDR3: CASSMMGQGSGNTIYF

V: TRBV27
J: TRBJ2-7
CDR3: CASNNRQGLDYEQYF

V: TRBV7-9
J: TRBJ2-1
CDR3: CASNSYGEQFF

V: TRBV14
J: TRBJ2-7
CDR3: CASSLWTGLNEQYF

V: TRBV7-3
J: TRBJ1-5
CDR3: CASSLTASRQPQHF

V: TRBV3-1
J: TRBJ1-2
CDR3: CASSQGFYGYTF

V: TRBV20-1
J: TRBJ1-3
CDR3: CSATTGSSGNTIYF

V: TRBV5-1
J: TRBJ2-3
CDR3: CASSLGEVGADTQYF

V: TRBV4-2
J: TRBJ2-1
CDR3: CASSYRLGNEQFF